The TCR beta chain under discussion was sequenced for a study of T cell changes during pregnancy in multiple sclerosis. There are 14 residues in the CDR3. With 4 bases clipped from V and 7 bases from J, the junction kept 4 bases outside the gene matches. The V gene's germline CDR1 is SGHRS and CDR2 YFSETQ. Sequenced by immunoSEQ multiplex PCR; TCRdb stores in-frame clones only, minus some. The sample records approximately 41,000 clones, over 90% being singletons. The chain links TRBV5-1 to TRBJ1-3; 11 nucleotides agree with TRBD1. The receptor's source is a female donor with multiple sclerosis, enrolled in a pregnancy study. The starting material was CD4+ T cells from peripheral blood mononuclear cells, obtained in the second trimester of pregnancy. The CDR3: CASSGGTGGNTIYF. The CDR3 DNA follows: TGCGCCAGCAGCGGCGGGACAGGGGGGAACACCATATATTTT.